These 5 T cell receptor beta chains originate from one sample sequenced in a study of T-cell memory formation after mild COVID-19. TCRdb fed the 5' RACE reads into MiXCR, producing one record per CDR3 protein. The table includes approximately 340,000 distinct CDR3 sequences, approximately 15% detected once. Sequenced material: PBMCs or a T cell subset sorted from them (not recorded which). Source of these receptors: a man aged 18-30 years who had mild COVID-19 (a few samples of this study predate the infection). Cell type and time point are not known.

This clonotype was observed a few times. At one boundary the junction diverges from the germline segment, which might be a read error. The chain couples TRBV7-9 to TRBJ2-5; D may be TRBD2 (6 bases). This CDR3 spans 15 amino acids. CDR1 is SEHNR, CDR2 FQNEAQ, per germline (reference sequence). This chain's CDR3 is CASRTGGLLREAQYF. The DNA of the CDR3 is TGTGCCAGCAGAACCGGGGGACTCCTAAGAGAGGCCCAGTACTTC.

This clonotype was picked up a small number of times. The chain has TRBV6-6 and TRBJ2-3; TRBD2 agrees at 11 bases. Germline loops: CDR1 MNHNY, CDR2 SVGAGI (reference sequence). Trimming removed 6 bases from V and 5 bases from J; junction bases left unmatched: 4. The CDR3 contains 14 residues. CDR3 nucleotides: TGTGCCAGCAGATTAGCGGGGGGGCGAGATACGCAGTATTTT. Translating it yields CASRLAGGRDTQYF.

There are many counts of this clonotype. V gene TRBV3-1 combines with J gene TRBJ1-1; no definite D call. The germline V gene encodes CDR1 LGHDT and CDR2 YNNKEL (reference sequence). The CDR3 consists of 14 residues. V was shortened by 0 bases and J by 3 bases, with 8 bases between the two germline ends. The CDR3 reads CASSQDFRDTEAFF. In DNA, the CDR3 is TGTGCCAGCAGCCAAGATTTCCGGGACACTGAAGCTTTCTTT.

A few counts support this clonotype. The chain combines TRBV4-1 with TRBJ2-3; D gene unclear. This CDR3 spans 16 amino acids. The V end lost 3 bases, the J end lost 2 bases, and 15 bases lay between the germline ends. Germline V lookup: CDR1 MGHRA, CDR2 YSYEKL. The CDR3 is CASSQARQSTTDTQYF. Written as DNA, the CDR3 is TGCGCCAGCAGCCAGGCCCGGCAGTCCACCACAGATACGCAGTATTTT.

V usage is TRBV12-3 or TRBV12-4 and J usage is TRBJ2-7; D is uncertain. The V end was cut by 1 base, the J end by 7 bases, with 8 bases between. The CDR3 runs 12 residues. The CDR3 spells CASSLGLVEQYF. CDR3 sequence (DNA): TGTGCCAGCAGTTTAGGCCTAGTAGAGCAGTACTTC.